One and the same sample provided the 22 T cell receptor beta chains below, sequenced in a study of post-analysis software for immune sequencing data. TCR beta cDNA libraries included unique molecular identifiers. MiXCR, applied by TCRdb to the PCR reads, yields one record per CDR3 protein. The table has roughly 620,000 distinct CDR3 sequences, about 40% seen once. Their recognized antigens are unknown. Broader study findings: Compared with controls, patients had more of five TRBV segments, including TRBV5-6, TRBV5-1 and TRBV20-1.

The material sequenced was blood. The receptors derive from a girl aged 5-17 years with multiple sclerosis.

A single count supports this clonotype. DNA of the CDR3: TGTGCCTCCGCAAGGGACGGGTACTACAATGAGCAGTTCTTC. Translating gives CASARDGYYNEQFF. This rearrangement joins TRBV12-3 or TRBV12-4 to TRBJ2-1; tentatively, D is TRBD1 or TRBD2 (5 bases each). Deletions cut 11 bases from V and 3 bases from J, with 17 bases between. This CDR3 has 14 amino acids.

The V call is TRBV5-4, the J call TRBJ2-7; 11 nucleotides line up with TRBD2. The germline gives CDR1 SGHNT, CDR2 YYREEE (reference sequence). This CDR3 is built from 16 residues. V lost 4 bases and J lost 2; bases outside the gene matches: 8. The CDR3, as DNA: TGTGCCAGCAGCCCCCGCACTAGCGGGGGAACCTACGAGCAGTACTTC. Translating gives CASSPRTSGGTYEQYF.

This clonotype occurred a few times. This chain links TRBV7-9 with TRBJ2-1; the D gene is possibly TRBD1 (6 bases). The germline V and J ends were trimmed by 5 bases and 6 bases, with 26 bases remaining between them. The CDR3 runs to 18 residues. Germline lookup yields CDR1 SEHNR and CDR2 FQNEAQ (reference sequence). CDR3 region: CASSTLPAPQGSVNEQFF. CDR3 DNA sequence: TGTGCCAGCAGCACCCTTCCAGCCCCGCAGGGGTCGGTCAATGAGCAGTTCTTC.

V is TRBV27 and J is TRBJ2-3; D is unclear. This CDR3 comprises 16 residues. Per germline, CDR1 MNHEY and CDR2 SMNVEV (reference sequence). V was clipped by 8 bases and J by 2 bases, with 20 bases between them. The chain's CDR3 is CASATFRGKPTDTQYF. The DNA of the CDR3 is TGTGCCAGCGCGACGTTTCGCGGCAAACCCACAGATACGCAGTATTTT.

The V gene is TRBV7-8, the J gene TRBJ2-5, with D unclear. The CDR3 spans 11 residues. Trimming removed 8 bases from V and 5 bases from J, with 9 bases in between. Germline CDR1 is SGHVS and CDR2 is FQNEAQ. The CDR3 DNA reads as TGTGCCAGCGGAGAGAGGGAGACCCAGTACTTC. As protein: CASGERETQYF.

This clonotype has only a few counts. This chain connects TRBV4-1 to TRBJ2-1; unclear D gene. Looked up from germline, CDR1 is MGHRA and CDR2 is YSYEKL. CDR3 size: 12 residues. V was trimmed by 3 bases and J by 8 bases, leaving 8 bases between them. For the CDR3, the DNA is TGCGCCAGCAGCCACGTCGGAGATGAGCAGTTCTTC. Its translation: CASSHVGDEQFF.

Details on this clonotype: At one end, the junction sequence differs from germline, possibly due to a read error. The J gene is TRBJ2-5, the V gene TRBV7-7; D uncertain. The J call could be wrong; TRBJ2-7 is a better fit for the DNA end. Germline V lookup: CDR1 SSHAT, CDR2 FNYEAQ (reference sequence). The CDR3 runs to 14 residues. The DNA for the CDR3 is TGTGCTAGCAGCCAGACGAGAGCCAGCTACGAGCAGTACTTC. Residues: CASSQTRASYEQYF.

This clonotype was detected only a few times. The chain couples TRBV12-3 or TRBV12-4 to TRBJ1-2; D remains unclear. This CDR3 comprises 14 residues. Trimming shortened V by 4 bases and J by 4 bases, and 13 bases separated the two germline ends. This CDR3 is CASSSVTTSYGYTF. In DNA form, the CDR3 reads TGTGCCAGCAGTTCGGTGACAACGTCCTATGGCTACACCTTC.

The chain employs TRBV11-3 and TRBJ2-5; D is undetermined. The CDR3 is made up of 16 amino acids. The V end lost 4 bases, the J end lost 5 bases, and 20 bases lay between the germline ends. CDR1 is SGHNT and CDR2 is YENEEA in the germline V gene. Here the CDR3 reads CASSSPRDKSGETQYF. CDR3 bases: TGTGCCAGCAGCTCCCCCCGCGACAAATCCGGGGAGACCCAGTACTTC.

Only a few counts were recorded for this clonotype. The genes are TRBV5-1 and TRBJ2-6; D is unresolved. Germline V gives CDR1 SGHRS, CDR2 YFSETQ. The V end lost 3 bases, the J end lost 2 bases, and 15 bases lay between the germline ends. This CDR3 comprises 17 residues. The CDR3: CASSSTAVGTGANVLTF. The CDR3 DNA reads as TGCGCCAGCAGCTCGACCGCCGTGGGAACTGGGGCCAACGTCCTGACTTTC.

This clonotype appeared a single time. V gene TRBV7-6 combines with J gene TRBJ1-1, with D possibly matching TRBD1 (5 bases). V gave up 0 bases and J gave up 5 bases, with 10 bases separating them. The CDR3 is 14 amino acids. Germline CDR1 reads SGHVS; CDR2 reads FNYEAQ. The CDR3 reads CASSLAPGGTEAFF. The CDR3 nucleotides are TGTGCCAGCAGCTTAGCCCCGGGGGGAACTGAAGCTTTCTTT.

This chain links TRBV12-3 or TRBV12-4 with TRBJ2-3, with D perhaps matching TRBD2 (5 bases). The CDR3 is 17 residues long. Trimming stripped 2 bases from V and 0 bases from J, with 15 bases between. CDR3 amino acids: CASSLSVGGSSTDTQYF. The DNA of the CDR3 is TGTGCCAGCAGTTTAAGTGTGGGCGGGTCTAGCACAGATACGCAGTATTTT.

This clonotype was counted only a few times. The V gene is TRBV7-9, the J gene TRBJ1-2, with 7 nucleotides matching TRBD1. CDR3 length: 14 amino acids. Looked up from germline, CDR1 is SEHNR and CDR2 is FQNEAQ (reference sequence). V was pared by 5 bases and J by 6 bases, with 9 bases of the junction left unmatched. CDR3 DNA: TGTGCCAGCAGCCCTAAAACAGGGGAAAATGGCTACACCTTC. This sequence encodes CASSPKTGENGYTF.

Concerning this clonotype: Relative to the germline gene, one junction end is altered; a read error may explain this. The chain joins TRBV5-1 to TRBJ2-5, with D perhaps TRBD2 (6 bases). The J call is in doubt because the DNA end fits TRBJ2-7 better. Germline V CDR1 and CDR2: SGHRS, YFSETQ. The CDR3 covers 14 residues. CDR3 sequence: CANSLAAGRYEQYF. As DNA, the CDR3 is TGCGCCAACAGCTTGGCCGCGGGAAGGTACGAGCAGTACTTC.

This chain connects TRBV12-3 or TRBV12-4 to TRBJ2-5; D gene uncertain. The ends were cut back, 6 bases at V and 1 base at J, with 18 bases in the middle. This CDR3 region has 16 residues. CDR3 coding DNA: TGTGCCAGCAGCTCCCCGGGTCCCCGATCCCAAGAGACCCAGTACTTC. This gives the protein CASSSPGPRSQETQYF.

J is TRBJ1-1 and V is TRBV7-8; weak D call: TRBD1 (5 bases). Trimming took off 4 bases at V and 6 bases at J, with 18 bases between the two ends. Germline assignment: CDR1 SGHVS and CDR2 FQNEAQ. The CDR3 totals 15 residues. The DNA of the CDR3 is TGTGCCAGCAGCTCTCAGGGAGGGAGCTCTTCTGAAGCTTTCTTT. It yields the protein CASSSQGGSSSEAFF.

The V call is TRBV29-1, the J call TRBJ2-7; 11 bases agree with TRBD1. This CDR3 has 14 residues. CDR1 and CDR2 from the germline V gene are SQVTM and ANQGSEA. The V gene end was trimmed by 6 bases and the J gene end by 3 bases; junction bases not matched to a gene: 7. This CDR3 is CSVQRGTGGYEQYF. CDR3 nucleotide sequence: TGCAGCGTACAAAGAGGGACAGGGGGCTACGAGCAGTACTTC.

This sequence joins TRBV24-1 and TRBJ2-1; TRBD2 matches 11 bases. Germline V gene data show CDR1 as KGHDR and CDR2 as SFDVKD. The CDR3 has 17 amino acids. Trimming at V came to 2 bases and at J to 8 bases, leaving 10 bases not matched to a gene. The DNA for the CDR3 is TGTGCCACCAGTGATTCGTTAGCGGGAGGGCCAAGGGATGAGCAGTTCTTC. Its translation is CATSDSLAGGPRDEQFF.

Comment on this clonotype: The final CDR3 position lacks the conserved phenylalanine or tryptophan, pointing to a likely read error. It is unclear where the CDR3 begins or ends on the DNA, so no DNA is shown, and the CDR3 is as TCRdb lists it. This rearrangement joins TRBV7-9 to TRBJ2-1; TRBD1, the table's D call, was not compared with the DNA. The CDR3 spans 17 residues, counting both ends. The germline V gene encodes CDR1 SEHNR and CDR2 FQNEAQ (reference sequence). The CDR3: CASSLTGLRTGGDEQFT.

The V call is TRBV27, the J call TRBJ2-7, with 8 bases fitting TRBD2. Looked up from germline, CDR1 is MNHEY and CDR2 is SMNVEV (reference sequence). After removal of 3 bases from V and 5 bases from J, the junction contained 3 bases not matched to a gene. This CDR3 is 13 amino acids long. CDR3 in amino acids: CASSFGREDEQYF. The CDR3 DNA reads TGTGCCAGCAGTTTCGGGCGGGAGGACGAGCAGTACTTC.

This rearrangement joins TRBV4-2 to TRBJ1-1; TRBD1 matches 9 bases. Germline V gene sequence: CDR1 LGHNA, CDR2 YNFKEQ. The V and J ends lost 0 bases and 4 bases, in that order; junction bases with no gene match: 3. The CDR3 has 15 residues. The CDR3 sequence is CASSQEGQGRTEAFF. The CDR3 DNA reads as TGTGCCAGCAGCCAAGAGGGACAGGGTCGCACTGAAGCTTTCTTT.

The V and J genes are TRBV2 and TRBJ2-7; 9 nucleotides agree with TRBD2. CDR3 length: 15 amino acids. V shed 2 bases, J shed 7 bases, and the junction held 9 bases outside the gene matches. Germline V gives CDR1 SNHLY, CDR2 FYNNEI. The CDR3: CASSESSGILKEQYF. The CDR3 coding sequence is TGTGCCAGCAGTGAATCTAGCGGGATTCTCAAGGAGCAGTACTTC.